This TCR beta chain was documented in a study of OX40 agonist ivuxolimab in advanced cancers. Findings of the study overall: A proportion of nonresponders additionally exhibited low normalized T-cell clonal expansion.

This clone has just one count. What it binds is not known. V dropped 3 bases and J dropped 0 bases, with 6 bases sitting between them. This CDR3 region has 14 residues. Looked up from germline, CDR1 is SGHDN and CDR2 is FVKESK. The repertoire was sequenced with immunoSEQ multiplex PCR; TCRdb's copy has only in-frame clones and lacks some. The sample contains tens of thousands of clones, about four fifths of which appear only once. The genes are TRBV14 and TRBJ1-3; D gene unclear. This specimen was CD4+ or CD8+ T cells sorted from blood, taken in a trial of the OX40 agonist ivuxolimab. This clonotype was obtained from an adult with an advanced solid tumor such as melanoma, head and neck, liver or kidney cancer. CDR3 coding DNA: TGTGCCAGCAGCCAGAGGGCCTCTGGAAACACCATATATTTT. Residues: CASSQRASGNTIYF.